This TCR beta chain was profiled in a study of blood T cell repertoires in COVID-19. Study at large: The United States, Italy and Spain supplied acute and convalescent COVID-19 samples. PBMCs, B-cell-depleted T cells, or T cells provided the cDNA or gDNA that made up the material.

Trimming stripped 6 bases from V and 3 bases from J, with 3 bases between. The CDR3 is 11 residues long. TCRdb's copy holds only in-frame clones and misses some; the assay was immunoSEQ multiplex PCR. The table records fewer than 300,000 clones, 85% of them present only once. This TCR was recovered from a woman in her 50s who had recovered from COVID-19. The sequencing sample was made of PBMCs or T cells enriched from blood (not recorded which). This chain joins TRBV12-3 or TRBV12-4 and TRBJ2-1; D remains unclear. CDR3 residues: CASSYYNEQFF. The CDR3 region has the DNA TGTGCCAGCAGCTACTACAATGAGCAGTTCTTC.